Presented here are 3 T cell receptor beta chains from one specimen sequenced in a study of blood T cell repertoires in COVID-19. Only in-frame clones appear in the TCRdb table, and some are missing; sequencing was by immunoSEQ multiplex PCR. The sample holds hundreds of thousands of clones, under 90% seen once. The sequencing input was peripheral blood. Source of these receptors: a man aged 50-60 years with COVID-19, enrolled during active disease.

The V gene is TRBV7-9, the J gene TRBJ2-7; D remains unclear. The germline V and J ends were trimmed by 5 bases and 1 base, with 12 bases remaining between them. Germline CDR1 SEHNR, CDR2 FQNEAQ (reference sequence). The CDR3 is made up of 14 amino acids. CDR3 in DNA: TGTGCCAGCAGCCCAGTCCAGAAGTCCTACGAGCAGTACTTC. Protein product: CASSPVQKSYEQYF.

Written as DNA, the CDR3 is TGCGCCAGCAGCTTGGCCCGGGACAGGGTCATGAACACTGAAGCTTTCTTT. It specifies CASSLARDRVMNTEAFF. The genes are TRBV5-1 and TRBJ1-1, with TRBD1 matching over 9 bases. Looked up from germline, CDR1 is SGHRS and CDR2 is YFSETQ. V was clipped by 0 bases and J by 0 bases; unmatched bases: 6. The CDR3 runs 17 residues.

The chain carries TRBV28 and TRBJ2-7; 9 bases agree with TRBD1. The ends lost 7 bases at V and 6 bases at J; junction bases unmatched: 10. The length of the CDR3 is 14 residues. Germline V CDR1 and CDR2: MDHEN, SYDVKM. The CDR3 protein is CASTIGTGLGEQYF. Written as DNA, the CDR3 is TGTGCCAGCACCATCGGGACAGGGTTGGGCGAGCAGTACTTC. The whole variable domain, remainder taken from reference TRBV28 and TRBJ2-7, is DVKVTQSSRYLVKRTGEKVFLECVQDMDHENMFWYRQDPGLGLRLIYFSYDVKMKEKGDIPEGYSVSREKKERFSLILESASTNQTSMYLCASTIGTGLGEQYFGPGTRLTVT.